Below, one TCR beta chain is given with its context. The data are from a study of blood T cell repertoires in COVID-19. Study as a whole: The cDNA or gDNA used as material had been derived from T cells, B-cell-depleted T cells, or PBMCs.

The assay was immunoSEQ multiplex PCR, and TCRdb's table has in-frame clones only and misses some. The data contain around 65,000 clones, 65% to 90% of them singletons. The germline gives CDR1 SGHTA, CDR2 FQGTGA. The CDR3 length is 16 residues. With 0 bases clipped from V and 7 bases from J, the junction kept 6 bases outside the gene matches. Sequenced material: peripheral blood. The origin of this receptor is a man older than 75 with active COVID-19. The gene calls are TRBV7-3 and TRBJ2-1; 10 positions match TRBD2. The CDR3, as DNA: TGTGCCAGCAGCTTAACGGCTAGCGGGAGTTATAATGAGCAGTTCTTC. Protein: CASSLTASGSYNEQFF.